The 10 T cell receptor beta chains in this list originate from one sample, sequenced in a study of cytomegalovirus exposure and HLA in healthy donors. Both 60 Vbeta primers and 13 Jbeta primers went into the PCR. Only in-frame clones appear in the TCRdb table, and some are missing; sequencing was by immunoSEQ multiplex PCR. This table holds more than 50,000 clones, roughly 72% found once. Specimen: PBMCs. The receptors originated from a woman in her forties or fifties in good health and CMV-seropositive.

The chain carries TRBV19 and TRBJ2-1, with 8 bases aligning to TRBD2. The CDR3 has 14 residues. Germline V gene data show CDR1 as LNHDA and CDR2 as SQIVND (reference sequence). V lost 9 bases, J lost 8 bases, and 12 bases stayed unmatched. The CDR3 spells CASRLAGLRDEQFF. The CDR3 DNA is TGTGCCAGCCGGCTAGCGGGCCTACGGGATGAGCAGTTCTTC.

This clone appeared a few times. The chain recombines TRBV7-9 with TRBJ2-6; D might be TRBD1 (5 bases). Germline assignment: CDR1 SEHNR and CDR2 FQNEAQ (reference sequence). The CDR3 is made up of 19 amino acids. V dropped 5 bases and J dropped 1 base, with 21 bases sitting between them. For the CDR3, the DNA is TGTGCCAGCAGCCTCTACGGGCAGGGATCAGCGTCTGGGGCCAACGTCCTGACTTTC. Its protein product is CASSLYGQGSASGANVLTF.

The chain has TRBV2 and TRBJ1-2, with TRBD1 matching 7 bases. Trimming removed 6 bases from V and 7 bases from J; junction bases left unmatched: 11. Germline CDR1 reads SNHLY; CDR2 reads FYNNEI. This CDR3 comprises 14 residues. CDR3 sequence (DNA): TGTGCCAGCAGGACCTTACAGGGGACGGGTGGCTACACCTTC. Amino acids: CASRTLQGTGGYTF.

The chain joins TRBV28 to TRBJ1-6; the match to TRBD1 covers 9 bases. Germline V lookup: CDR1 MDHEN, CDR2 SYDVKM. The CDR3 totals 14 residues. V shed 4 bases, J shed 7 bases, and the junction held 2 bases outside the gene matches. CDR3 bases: TGTGCCAGCAGTTGGACAGGGGAGAATTCACCCCTCCACTTT. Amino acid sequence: CASSWTGENSPLHF. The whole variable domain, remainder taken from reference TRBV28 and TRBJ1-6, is DVKVTQSSRYLVKRTGEKVFLECVQDMDHENMFWYRQDPGLGLRLIYFSYDVKMKEKGDIPEGYSVSREKKERFSLILESASTNQTSMYLCASSWTGENSPLHFGNGTRLTVT.

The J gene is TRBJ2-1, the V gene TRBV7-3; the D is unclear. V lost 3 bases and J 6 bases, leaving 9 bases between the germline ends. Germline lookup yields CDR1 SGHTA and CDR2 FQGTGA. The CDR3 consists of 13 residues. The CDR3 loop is CASSFGGLNEQFF. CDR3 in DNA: TGTGCCAGCAGCTTCGGCGGCCTCAATGAGCAGTTCTTC.

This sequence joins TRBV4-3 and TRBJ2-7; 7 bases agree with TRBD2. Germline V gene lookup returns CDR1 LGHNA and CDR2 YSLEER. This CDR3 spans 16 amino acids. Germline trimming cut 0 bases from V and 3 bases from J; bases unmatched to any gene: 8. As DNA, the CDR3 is TGCGCCAGCAGCCAAGATCTCAGGGAGGGCATCTACGAGCAGTACTTC. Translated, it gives CASSQDLREGIYEQYF.

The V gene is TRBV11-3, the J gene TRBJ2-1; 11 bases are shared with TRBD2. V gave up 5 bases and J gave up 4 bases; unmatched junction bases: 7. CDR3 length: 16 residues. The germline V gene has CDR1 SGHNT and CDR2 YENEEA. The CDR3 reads CASSRSGTSGYNEQFF. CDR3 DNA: TGTGCCAGCAGCCGTTCCGGGACTAGCGGTTACAATGAGCAGTTCTTC. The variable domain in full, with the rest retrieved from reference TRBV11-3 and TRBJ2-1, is EAGVVQSPRYKIIEKKQPVAFWCNPISGHNTLYWYLQNLGQGPELLIRYENEEAVDDSQLPKDRFSAERLKGVDSTLKIQPAELGDSAVYLCASSRSGTSGYNEQFFGPGTRLTVL.

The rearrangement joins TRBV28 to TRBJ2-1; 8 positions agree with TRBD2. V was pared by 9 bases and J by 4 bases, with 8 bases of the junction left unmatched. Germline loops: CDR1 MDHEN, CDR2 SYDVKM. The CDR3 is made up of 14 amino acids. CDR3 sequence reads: CASTRLAGYNEQFF. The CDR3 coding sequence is TGTGCCAGTACTAGGCTAGCGGGTTACAATGAGCAGTTCTTC.

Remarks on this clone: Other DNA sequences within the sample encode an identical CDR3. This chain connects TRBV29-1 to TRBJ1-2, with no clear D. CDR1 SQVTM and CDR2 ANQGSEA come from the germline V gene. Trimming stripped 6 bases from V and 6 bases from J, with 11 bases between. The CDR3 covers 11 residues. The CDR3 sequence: CSVGGDDGYTF. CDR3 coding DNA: TGCAGCGTCGGAGGAGATGATGGCTACACCTTC.

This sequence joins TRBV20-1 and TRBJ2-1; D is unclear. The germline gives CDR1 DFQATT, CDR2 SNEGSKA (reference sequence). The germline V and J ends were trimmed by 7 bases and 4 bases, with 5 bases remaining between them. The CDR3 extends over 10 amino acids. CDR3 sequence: CSGAYNEQFF. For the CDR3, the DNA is TGCAGTGGGGCTTACAATGAGCAGTTCTTC.